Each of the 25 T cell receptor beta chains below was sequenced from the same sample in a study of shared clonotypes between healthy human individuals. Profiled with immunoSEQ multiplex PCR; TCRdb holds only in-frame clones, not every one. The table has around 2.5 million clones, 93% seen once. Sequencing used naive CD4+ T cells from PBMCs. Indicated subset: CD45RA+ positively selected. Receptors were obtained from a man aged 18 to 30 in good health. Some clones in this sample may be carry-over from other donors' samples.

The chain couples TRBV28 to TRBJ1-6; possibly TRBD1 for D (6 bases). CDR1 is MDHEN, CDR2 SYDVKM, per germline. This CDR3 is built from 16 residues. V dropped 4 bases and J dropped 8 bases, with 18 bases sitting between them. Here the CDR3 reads CASSSGQLRGDSPLHF. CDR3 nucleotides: TGTGCCAGCAGTTCCGGACAGCTTCGGGGGGATTCACCCCTCCACTTT.

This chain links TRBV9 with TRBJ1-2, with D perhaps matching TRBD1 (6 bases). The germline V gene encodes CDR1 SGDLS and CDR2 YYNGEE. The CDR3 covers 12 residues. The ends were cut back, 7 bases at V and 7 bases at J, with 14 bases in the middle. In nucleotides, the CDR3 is TGTGCCAGCTTGGGGGGGCGAGGTGGCTACACCTTC. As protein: CASLGGRGGYTF.

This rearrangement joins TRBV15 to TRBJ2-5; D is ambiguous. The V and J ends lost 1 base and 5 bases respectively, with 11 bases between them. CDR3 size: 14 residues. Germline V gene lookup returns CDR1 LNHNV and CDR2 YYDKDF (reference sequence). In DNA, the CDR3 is TGTGCCACCAGCAGAGGGGCCTACCCCGAGACCCAGTACTTC. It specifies CATSRGAYPETQYF. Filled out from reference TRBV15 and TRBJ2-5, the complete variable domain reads DAMVIQNPRYQVTQFGKPVTLSCSQTLNHNVMYWYQQKSSQAPKLLFHYYDKDFNNEADTPDNFQSRRPNTSFCFLDIRSPGLGDTAMYLCATSRGAYPETQYFGPGTRLLVL.

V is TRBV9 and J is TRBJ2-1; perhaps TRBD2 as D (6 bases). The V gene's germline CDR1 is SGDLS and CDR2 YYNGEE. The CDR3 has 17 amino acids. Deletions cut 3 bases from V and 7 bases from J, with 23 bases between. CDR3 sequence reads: CASSAGGVLVGRNEQFF. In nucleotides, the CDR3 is TGTGCCAGCAGCGCCGGAGGGGTATTAGTAGGGAGGAATGAGCAGTTCTTC.

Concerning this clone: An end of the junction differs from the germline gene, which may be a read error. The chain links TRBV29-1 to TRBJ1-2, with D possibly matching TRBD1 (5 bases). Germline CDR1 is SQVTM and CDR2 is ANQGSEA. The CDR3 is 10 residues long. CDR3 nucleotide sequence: TGCAGCGCAACAGACAGTATCAGCTCCTTC. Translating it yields CSATDSISSF.

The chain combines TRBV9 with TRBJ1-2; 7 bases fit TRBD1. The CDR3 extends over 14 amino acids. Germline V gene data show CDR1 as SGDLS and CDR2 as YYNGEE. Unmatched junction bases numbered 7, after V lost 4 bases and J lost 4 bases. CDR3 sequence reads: CASSHRDSPYGYTF. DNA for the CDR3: TGTGCCAGCAGCCACCGGGACAGCCCCTATGGCTACACCTTC.

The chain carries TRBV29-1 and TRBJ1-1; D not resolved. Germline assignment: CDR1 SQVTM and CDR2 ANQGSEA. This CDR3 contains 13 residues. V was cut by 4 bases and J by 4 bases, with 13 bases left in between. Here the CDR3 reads CSVGKGESTEAFF. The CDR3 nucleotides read TGCAGCGTTGGTAAGGGCGAATCCACTGAAGCTTTCTTT.

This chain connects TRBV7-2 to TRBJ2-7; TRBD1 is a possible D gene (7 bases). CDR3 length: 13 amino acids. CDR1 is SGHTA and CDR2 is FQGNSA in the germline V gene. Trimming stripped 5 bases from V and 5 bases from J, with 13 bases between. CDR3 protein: CASSPDREDEQYF. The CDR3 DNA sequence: TGTGCCAGCAGCCCCGACAGGGAGGACGAGCAGTACTTC.

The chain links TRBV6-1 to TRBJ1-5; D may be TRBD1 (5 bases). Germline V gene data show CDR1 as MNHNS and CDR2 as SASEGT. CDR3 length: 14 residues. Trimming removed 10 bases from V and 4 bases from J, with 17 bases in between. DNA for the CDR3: TGTGCCACCTCACCTATGGGGCGTAATCAGCCCCAGCATTTT. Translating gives CATSPMGRNQPQHF.

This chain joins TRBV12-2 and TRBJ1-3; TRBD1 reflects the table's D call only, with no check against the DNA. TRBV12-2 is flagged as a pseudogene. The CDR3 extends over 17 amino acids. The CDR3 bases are TGTGCAAGTCGCTTATCGGATGGACAGGGCGCTGGAAACACCATATATTTT. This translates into CASRLSDGQGAGNTIYF.

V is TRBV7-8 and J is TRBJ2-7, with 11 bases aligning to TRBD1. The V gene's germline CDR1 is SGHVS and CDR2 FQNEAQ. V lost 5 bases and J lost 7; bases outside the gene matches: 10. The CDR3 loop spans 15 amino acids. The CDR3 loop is CASSQIRTGGREQYF. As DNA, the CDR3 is TGTGCCAGCAGCCAGATCAGGACAGGGGGCAGGGAGCAGTACTTC.

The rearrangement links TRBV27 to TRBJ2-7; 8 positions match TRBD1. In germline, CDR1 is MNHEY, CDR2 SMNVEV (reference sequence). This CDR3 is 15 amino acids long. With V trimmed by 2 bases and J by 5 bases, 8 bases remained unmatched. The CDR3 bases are TGTGCCAGCAGTTTACGGACAGGGCGAAGCGACGAGCAGTACTTC. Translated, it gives CASSLRTGRSDEQYF.

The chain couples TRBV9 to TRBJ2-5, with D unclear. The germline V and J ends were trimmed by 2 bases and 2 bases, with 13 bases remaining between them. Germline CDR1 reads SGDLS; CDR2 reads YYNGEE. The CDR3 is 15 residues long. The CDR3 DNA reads TGTGCCAGCAGCGTCCGCCCGCTAAGTCAAGAGACCCAGTACTTC. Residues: CASSVRPLSQETQYF.

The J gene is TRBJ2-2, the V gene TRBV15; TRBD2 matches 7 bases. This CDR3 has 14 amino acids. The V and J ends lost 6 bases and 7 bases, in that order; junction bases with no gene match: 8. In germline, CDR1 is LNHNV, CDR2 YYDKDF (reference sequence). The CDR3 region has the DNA TGTGCCACCAGAGGACGGGAGGTTCTCGGGGAGCTGTTTTTT. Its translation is CATRGREVLGELFF.

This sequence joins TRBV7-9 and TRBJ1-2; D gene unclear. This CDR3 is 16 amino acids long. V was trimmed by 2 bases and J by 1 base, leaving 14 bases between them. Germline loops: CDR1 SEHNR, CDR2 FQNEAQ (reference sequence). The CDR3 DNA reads TGTGCCAGCAGCTTATTCTTTCCGCGGCGTAACTATGGCTACACCTTC. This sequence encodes CASSLFFPRRNYGYTF. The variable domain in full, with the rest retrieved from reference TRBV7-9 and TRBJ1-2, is DTGVSQNPRHKITKRGQNVTFRCDPISEHNRLYWYRQTLGQGPEFLTYFQNEAQLEKSRLLSDRFSAERPKGSFSTLEIQRTEQGDSAMYLCASSLFFPRRNYGYTFGSGTRLTVV.

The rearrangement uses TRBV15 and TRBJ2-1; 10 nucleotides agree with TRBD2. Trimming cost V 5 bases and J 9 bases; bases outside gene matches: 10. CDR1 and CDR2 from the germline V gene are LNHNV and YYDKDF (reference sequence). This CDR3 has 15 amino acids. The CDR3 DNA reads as TGTGCCACCAGCCCACGTACTAGCGGGACCACTGAGCAGTTCTTC. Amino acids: CATSPRTSGTTEQFF.

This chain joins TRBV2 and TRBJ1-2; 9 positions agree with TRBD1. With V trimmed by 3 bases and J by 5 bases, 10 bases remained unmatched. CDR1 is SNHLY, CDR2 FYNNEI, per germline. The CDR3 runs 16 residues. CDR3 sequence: CASSENRDRVWYGYTF. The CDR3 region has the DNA TGTGCCAGCAGTGAGAACCGGGACAGGGTTTGGTATGGCTACACCTTC.

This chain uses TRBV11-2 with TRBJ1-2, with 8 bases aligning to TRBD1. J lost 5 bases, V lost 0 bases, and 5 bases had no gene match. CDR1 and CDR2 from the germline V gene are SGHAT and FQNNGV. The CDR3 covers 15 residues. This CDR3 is CASSLDITGGYGYTF. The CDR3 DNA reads TGTGCCAGCAGCTTAGATATAACAGGGGGATATGGCTACACCTTC.

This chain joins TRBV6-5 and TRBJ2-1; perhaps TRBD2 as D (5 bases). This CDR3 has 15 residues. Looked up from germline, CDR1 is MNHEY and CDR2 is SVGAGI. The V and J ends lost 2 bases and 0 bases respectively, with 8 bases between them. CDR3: CASSYQRSSYNEQFF. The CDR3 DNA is TGTGCCAGCAGTTACCAGCGGAGCTCCTACAATGAGCAGTTCTTC.

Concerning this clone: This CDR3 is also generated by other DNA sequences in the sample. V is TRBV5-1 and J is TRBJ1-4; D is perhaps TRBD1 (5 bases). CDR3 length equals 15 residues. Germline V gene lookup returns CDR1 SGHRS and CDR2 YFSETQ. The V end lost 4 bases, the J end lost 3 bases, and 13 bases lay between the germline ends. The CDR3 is CASSPQGFPNEKLFF. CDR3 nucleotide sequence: TGCGCCAGCAGCCCGCAGGGATTCCCTAATGAAAAACTGTTTTTT.

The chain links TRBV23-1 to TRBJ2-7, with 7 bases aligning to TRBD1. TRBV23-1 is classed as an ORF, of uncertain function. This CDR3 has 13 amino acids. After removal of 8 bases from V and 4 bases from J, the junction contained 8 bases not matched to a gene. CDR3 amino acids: CASLKGARYEQYF. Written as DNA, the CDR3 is TGCGCCAGCTTGAAGGGGGCGCGGTACGAGCAGTACTTC.

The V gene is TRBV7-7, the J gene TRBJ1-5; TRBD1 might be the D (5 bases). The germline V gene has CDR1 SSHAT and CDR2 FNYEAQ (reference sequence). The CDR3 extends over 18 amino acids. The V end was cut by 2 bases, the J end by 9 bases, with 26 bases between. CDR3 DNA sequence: TGTGCCAGCAGCTTAAATGGGTATTCTAGAAAGCTCACAGGGCCCCAGCATTTT. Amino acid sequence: CASSLNGYSRKLTGPQHF.

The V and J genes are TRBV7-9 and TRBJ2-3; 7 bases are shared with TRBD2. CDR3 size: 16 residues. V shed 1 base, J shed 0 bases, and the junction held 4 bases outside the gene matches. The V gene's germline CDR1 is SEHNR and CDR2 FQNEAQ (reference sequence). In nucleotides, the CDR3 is TGTGCCAGCAGCTTAGATCTAGCGGCTAGCACAGATACGCAGTATTTT. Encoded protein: CASSLDLAASTDTQYF.

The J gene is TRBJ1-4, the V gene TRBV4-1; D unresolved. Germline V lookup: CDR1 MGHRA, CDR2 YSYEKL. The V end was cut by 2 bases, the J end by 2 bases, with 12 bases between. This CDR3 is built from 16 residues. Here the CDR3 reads CASSQNLQPTNEKLFF. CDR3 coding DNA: TGCGCCAGCAGCCAAAACTTACAGCCTACTAATGAAAAACTGTTTTTT.

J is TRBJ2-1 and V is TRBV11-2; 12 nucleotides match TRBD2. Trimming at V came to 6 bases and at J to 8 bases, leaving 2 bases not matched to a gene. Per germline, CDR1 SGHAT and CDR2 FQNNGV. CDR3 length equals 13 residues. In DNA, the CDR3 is TGTGCCAGCAGACTAGCGGGAGGCCATGAGCAGTTCTTC. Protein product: CASRLAGGHEQFF.